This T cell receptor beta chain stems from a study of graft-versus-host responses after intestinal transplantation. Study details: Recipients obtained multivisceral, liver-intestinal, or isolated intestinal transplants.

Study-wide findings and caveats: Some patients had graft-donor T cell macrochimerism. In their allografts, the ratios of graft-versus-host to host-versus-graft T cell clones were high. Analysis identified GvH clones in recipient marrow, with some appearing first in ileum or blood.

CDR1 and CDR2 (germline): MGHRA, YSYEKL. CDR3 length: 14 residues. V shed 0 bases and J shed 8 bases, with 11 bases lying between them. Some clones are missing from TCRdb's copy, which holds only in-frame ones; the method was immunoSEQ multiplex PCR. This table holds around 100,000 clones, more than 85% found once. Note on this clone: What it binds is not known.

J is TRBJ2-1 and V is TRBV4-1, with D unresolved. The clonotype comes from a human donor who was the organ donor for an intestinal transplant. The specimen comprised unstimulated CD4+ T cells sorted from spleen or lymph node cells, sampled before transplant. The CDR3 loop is CASSQDWGRDEQFF. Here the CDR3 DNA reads TGCGCCAGCAGCCAAGACTGGGGTAGAGATGAGCAGTTCTTC.